Listed here are 15 T cell receptor beta chains from one sample, sequenced in a study of T cell clonotyping in hematopoietic cell transplantation. Sequenced by immunoSEQ multiplex PCR; TCRdb stores in-frame clones only, minus some. This sample carries more than 800 clones, about 95% of them seen once, and the ten largest clones take 6.1%. This specimen was peripheral blood mononuclear cells, taken 180 days after allogeneic stem cell transplant. These receptors came from a male patient aged 60-69 years who had an allogeneic stem cell transplant from an unrelated donor, so T cells may come from the graft donor. Some clones in this sample may be carry-over from other donors' samples.

V is TRBV5-5 and J is TRBJ2-7; D gene unclear. The V gene's germline CDR1 is SGHKS and CDR2 YYEKEE (reference sequence). V was trimmed by 1 base and J by 5 bases, leaving 10 bases between them. The CDR3 runs 13 residues. As DNA, the CDR3 is TGTGCCAGCAGCTTGCCGGGCGGAGACGAGCAGTACTTC. Its translation: CASSLPGGDEQYF. The whole variable domain, filled in from reference TRBV5-5 and TRBJ2-7, reads DAGVTQSPTHLIKTRGQQVTLRCSPISGHKSVSWYQQVLGQGPQFIFQYYEKEERGRGNFPDRFSARQFPNYSSELNVNALLLGDSALYLCASSLPGGDEQYFGPGTRLTVT.

The chain has TRBV29-1 and TRBJ2-7; no clear D. The germline V gene encodes CDR1 SQVTM and CDR2 ANQGSEA. The length of the CDR3 is 12 residues. V gave up 1 base and J gave up 3 bases, with 7 bases separating them. DNA of the CDR3: TGCAGCGTTGAAGGCAGGTACTACGAGCAGTACTTC. Protein product: CSVEGRYYEQYF.

This rearrangement joins TRBV7-2 to TRBJ1-5; D uncertain. The CDR3 is made up of 13 amino acids. Germline CDR1 and CDR2: SGHTA and FQGNSA. V was cut by 5 bases and J by 6 bases, with 11 bases left in between. The CDR3, as DNA: TGTGCCAGCAGCCCTAAGGTGGGTCAGCCCCAGCATTTT. Its translation is CASSPKVGQPQHF.

This chain connects TRBV30 to TRBJ2-1; 12 nucleotides match TRBD2. V lost 5 bases, J lost 3 bases, and 5 bases stayed unmatched. Germline CDR1 GTSNPN, CDR2 SVGIG (reference sequence). The CDR3 totals 15 residues. The CDR3 loop reads CAWAPGLAGYNEQFF. CDR3 bases: TGTGCCTGGGCCCCGGGACTAGCGGGCTACAATGAGCAGTTCTTC.

The rearrangement joins TRBV11-2 to TRBJ1-5; D is perhaps TRBD1 (5 bases). The CDR3 extends over 14 amino acids. In germline, CDR1 is SGHAT, CDR2 FQNNGV. V dropped 5 bases and J dropped 5 bases, with 13 bases sitting between them. In DNA form, the CDR3 reads TGTGCCAGCAGCCCCGGGACGGTAGATCAGCCCCAGCATTTT. This codes for CASSPGTVDQPQHF.

V gene TRBV10-3 combines with J gene TRBJ1-1; D is ambiguous. Germline CDR1 reads ENHRY; CDR2 reads SYGVKD. The germline V and J ends were trimmed by 2 bases and 0 bases, with 4 bases remaining between them. This CDR3 comprises 13 residues. The CDR3 protein is CAISERVNTEAFF. CDR3 nucleotide sequence: TGTGCCATCAGTGAGCGGGTGAACACTGAAGCTTTCTTT.

This clone was counted a single time. The chain is built from TRBV27 and TRBJ1-2, with D unclear. The germline gives CDR1 MNHEY, CDR2 SMNVEV (reference sequence). Trimming left V 3 bases short and J 4 bases short, with 9 bases between. CDR3 length equals 13 residues. The CDR3 region has the DNA TGTGCCAGCAGTTTCCGAGGGCTCTATGGCTACACCTTC. Amino acid sequence: CASSFRGLYGYTF.

This clone occurred once. The rearrangement uses TRBV19 and TRBJ1-3; D is ambiguous. With 3 bases removed from V and 3 bases from J, the gap between germline ends came to 9 bases. The CDR3 is made up of 14 amino acids. The germline V gene has CDR1 LNHDA and CDR2 SQIVND (reference sequence). The CDR3 nucleotides are TGTGCCAGTAGTATGGGCAGAAGTGGAAACACCATATATTTT. The encoded protein is CASSMGRSGNTIYF.

This chain joins TRBV5-1 and TRBJ2-1; 8 positions agree with TRBD1. V lost 2 bases to trimming and J lost 4 bases; unmatched junction nucleotides: 5. The germline V gene has CDR1 SGHRS and CDR2 YFSETQ. This CDR3 is built from 15 residues. The CDR3: CASSFGQGGYNEQFF. For the CDR3, the DNA is TGCGCCAGCAGCTTTGGACAGGGTGGTTACAATGAGCAGTTCTTC.

V and J are TRBV6-6 and TRBJ2-7; 13 bases are shared with TRBD2. The CDR3 is 16 residues long. J gave up 2 bases and V 5 bases, and 6 bases lay outside the gene matches. Germline CDR1 reads MNHNY; CDR2 reads SVGAGI (reference sequence). The CDR3 DNA follows: TGTGCCAGCAGTCCGGGACTAGCGGGGTTCCCCTACGAGCAGTACTTC. Amino acids: CASSPGLAGFPYEQYF.

The V gene is TRBV7-9, the J gene TRBJ2-7; TRBD1 aligns across 8 bases. The CDR3 has 15 residues. V dropped 4 bases and J dropped 1; count of bases not matched to a gene: 6. CDR1 is SEHNR and CDR2 is FQNEAQ in the germline V gene (reference sequence). For the CDR3, the DNA is TGTGCCAGCAGCTCACAAAGACAGGGGTCCTACGAGCAGTACTTC. Translated: CASSSQRQGSYEQYF. The full variable domain, its missing parts supplied by reference TRBV7-9 and TRBJ2-7, is DTGVSQNPRHKITKRGQNVTFRCDPISEHNRLYWYRQTLGQGPEFLTYFQNEAQLEKSRLLSDRFSAERPKGSFSTLEIQRTEQGDSAMYLCASSSQRQGSYEQYFGPGTRLTVT.

The rearrangement joins TRBV6-5 to TRBJ2-5; D is possibly TRBD1 or TRBD2 (5 bases each). V was shortened by 6 bases and J by 3 bases, with 17 bases between the two germline ends. This CDR3 contains 15 residues. Germline CDR1 is MNHEY and CDR2 is SVGAGI. In DNA form, the CDR3 reads TGTGCCAGCAGCAGCCGAGGGGTATGGGAAGAGACCCAGTACTTC. It specifies CASSSRGVWEETQYF.

This clone turned up a few times. This chain links TRBV5-8 with TRBJ1-5; 10 bases map to TRBD1. The CDR3 extends over 15 amino acids. V dropped 2 bases and J dropped 6; count of bases not matched to a gene: 5. CDR1 is SGHTS and CDR2 is YDEGEE in the germline V gene. CDR3 loop: CASSLGQGVVQPQHF. The CDR3, as DNA: TGTGCCAGCAGCTTAGGACAGGGGGTCGTTCAGCCCCAGCATTTT. Full variable domain (outside the CDR3, taken from reference TRBV5-8 and TRBJ1-5): EAGVTQSPTHLIKTRGQQATLRCSPISGHTSVYWYQQALGLGLQFLLWYDEGEERNRGNFPPRFSGRQFPNYSSELNVNALELEDSALYLCASSLGQGVVQPQHFGDGTRLSIL.

This clone was seen only once. The chain recombines TRBV30 with TRBJ1-6; a weak D match, TRBD1 (5 bases). V was cut by 1 base and J by 4 bases, with 11 bases left in between. Per the germline V gene, CDR1 is GTSNPN and CDR2 is SVGIG (reference sequence). The CDR3 contains 15 residues. The CDR3 DNA reads as TGTGCCTGGAGTGAGACGGGACTTTATAATTCACCCCTCCACTTT. Translation: CAWSETGLYNSPLHF. Based on the CDR3 plus reference TRBV30 and TRBJ1-6, the full variable domain is SQTIHQWPATLVQPVGSPLSLECTVEGTSNPNLYWYRQAAGRGLQLLFYSVGIGQISSEVPQNLSASRPQDRQFILSSKKLLLSDSGFYLCAWSETGLYNSPLHFGNGTRLTVT.

The chain combines TRBV4-1 with TRBJ2-5; 10 positions agree with TRBD2. Germline V gives CDR1 MGHRA, CDR2 YSYEKL. This CDR3 is built from 16 residues. After removal of 0 bases from V and 3 bases from J, the junction contained 4 bases not matched to a gene. The CDR3: CASSQESLAGEETQYF. DNA for the CDR3: TGCGCCAGCAGCCAAGAGAGTCTAGCGGGGGAAGAGACCCAGTACTTC.